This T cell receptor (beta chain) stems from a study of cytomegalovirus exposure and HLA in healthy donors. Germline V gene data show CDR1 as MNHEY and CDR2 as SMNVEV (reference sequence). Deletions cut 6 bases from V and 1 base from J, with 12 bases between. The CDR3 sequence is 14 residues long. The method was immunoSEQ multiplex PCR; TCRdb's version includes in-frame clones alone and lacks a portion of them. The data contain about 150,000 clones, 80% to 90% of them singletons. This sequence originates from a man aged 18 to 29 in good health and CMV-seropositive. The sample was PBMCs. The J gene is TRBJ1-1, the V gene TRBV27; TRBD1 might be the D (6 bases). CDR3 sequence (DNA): TGTGCCAGCAGCCTGACAGGAGCGAACACTGAAGCTTTCTTT. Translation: CASSLTGANTEAFF.